The rows below give T cell receptor beta chains drawn from one sample of a study of cytomegalovirus exposure and HLA in healthy donors. The table came from immunoSEQ multiplex PCR; TCRdb's copy has only in-frame clones and leaves some out. The repertoire holds about 190,000 clones, with 60% to 80% as singletons. The sample comprised PBMCs. The origin of the receptors is a woman aged 25-40 years in good health and CMV-seropositive. Each CDR3 is given with its conserved first and last residue. The D gene is left open where the match is weak. The listing skips clone size in some rows; elsewhere it reads once, few, many or a size class.

V gene	clone size	D gene	J gene	CDR3 DNA	CDR3 protein
TRBV27	few	-	TRBJ2-1	TGTGCCAGCAGTTTATCGCTGGTAGTAAGCGACAATGAGCAGTTCTTC	CASSLSLVVSDNEQFF
TRBV27	few	-	TRBJ2-7	TGTGCCAGCATAAACTTAGGGGGAGAGCAGTACTTC	CASINLGGEQYF
TRBV5-4	-	-	TRBJ2-7	TGTGCCAGCAGCTTGGCTTCGAGCCCCCGAGCGGACGAGCAGTACTTC	CASSLASSPRADEQYF
TRBV6-5	few	-	TRBJ1-1	TGTGCCAGCAGGCGACCGGGACACGGCACTGAAGCTTTCTTT	CASRRPGHGTEAFF
TRBV27	-	-	TRBJ1-1	TGTGCCAGCATTCGCCGGACAGCGTCAATGAACACTGAAGCTTTCTTT	CASIRRTASMNTEAFF
TRBV13	-	TRBD2	TRBJ2-1	TGTGCCAGCAGCCTCACCCCGCTAGCGGGAGCAGGGGAGCAGTTCTTC	CASSLTPLAGAGEQFF
TRBV5-5	-	TRBD1	TRBJ2-7	TGTGCCAGCAGCACAGGACAGGGGGCCTACGAGCAGTACTTC	CASSTGQGAYEQYF
TRBV19	few	-	TRBJ2-5	TGTGCCAGTAGTATAGCGGCGGGAGAGACCCAGTACTTC	CASSIAAGETQYF
TRBV6-1	-	TRBD2	TRBJ2-7	TGTGCCAGCAGTGAAGCGCTTACTAGCGGGTTCTACGAGCAGTACTTC	CASSEALTSGFYEQYF
TRBV19	-	-	TRBJ2-1	TGTGCCAGTAGTACTCATAGGGGGAATGAGCAGTTCTTC	CASSTHRGNEQFF
TRBV6-5	few	-	TRBJ1-1	TGTGCCAGCAGTTACCGGCAGGTGAACACTGAAGCTTTCTTT	CASSYRQVNTEAFF
TRBV29-1	-	TRBD1	TRBJ2-7	TGCAGCGCCGGGACAGCTTCGGGGTTGGGCGAGCAGTACTTC	CSAGTASGLGEQYF
TRBV6-5	-	TRBD2	TRBJ2-7	TGTGCCAGCAGGCCGGGACTAGCTAGCGAGCAGTACTTC	CASRPGLASEQYF
TRBV19	medium-sized	-	TRBJ2-1	TGTGCCAGTTCTCTGGACAGAAGCTCCTACAATGAGCAGTTCTTC	CASSLDRSSYNEQFF
TRBV27	-	-	TRBJ1-4	TGTGCCAGCAGTTTTGGCGAAAAACTGTTTTTT	CASSFGEKLFF
TRBV11-2	once	TRBD1	TRBJ2-7	TGTGCCAGCAGCTTCAGGCTCGGGACAGACTCCTACGAGCAGTACTTC	CASSFRLGTDSYEQYF
TRBV5-8	-	TRBD1	TRBJ1-4	TGTGCCAGCAGCGGATGGGACAGGGGGGCAACTAATGAAAAACTGTTTTTT	CASSGWDRGATNEKLFF
TRBV2	-	TRBD2	TRBJ2-7	TGTGCCGCCTTTGTTAGCGGGAGTCTAAACGAGCAGTACTTC	CAAFVSGSLNEQYF
TRBV5-1	-	TRBD1	TRBJ2-1	TGCGCCAGCAGCGAGGGACAGATTCACAATGAGCAGTTCTTC	CASSEGQIHNEQFF
TRBV15	-	TRBD1	TRBJ1-3	TGTGCCACCAGCAGGGAGCCGGGACAGGGCACGAACACCATATATTTT	CATSREPGQGTNTIYF
TRBV18	-	-	TRBJ2-2	TGTGCCAGCTCCCCCCCAGGGGAGCTGTTTTTT	CASSPPGELFF
TRBV18	-	-	TRBJ1-5	TGTGCCAGCTCCCGTCTTGCCTCGGACTCAAGCAGACAGCCCCAGCATTTT	CASSRLASDSSRQPQHF
TRBV28	few	-	TRBJ1-2	TGTGCCAGCCGAGCTACAGTTAACTATGGCTACACCTTC	CASRATVNYGYTF
TRBV4-2	once	-	TRBJ1-1	TGTGCCAGCAGCCAAGACCTACGCGGCACTGAAGCTTTCTTT	CASSQDLRGTEAFF
TRBV6-5	-	-	TRBJ2-7	TGTGCCAGCAGTTACTCTCCAGGTTCCTCCTACGAGCAGTACTTC	CASSYSPGSSYEQYF
TRBV18	-	-	TRBJ2-5	TGTGCCAGCTCACCAGGCAGGGAGACCCAGTACTTC	CASSPGRETQYF